These 23 T cell receptor beta chains came from one sample sequenced in a study of blood T cell repertoires in COVID-19. Repertoires were generated with immunoSEQ multiplex PCR, while TCRdb's copy carries only in-frame clones and drops some. The table includes just over 650,000 clones, more than 80% detected once. Sequenced: peripheral blood. The receptors here all came from a woman under 30 with acute or convalescent COVID-19.

This chain uses TRBV19 with TRBJ1-6; a possible D gene is TRBD1 (6 bases). From germline, CDR1 is LNHDA and CDR2 SQIVND (reference sequence). The CDR3 spans 14 residues. V was trimmed by 4 bases and J by 4 bases, leaving 8 bases between them. The CDR3, as DNA: TGTGCCAGTAGTACAGGACAGTATAATTCACCCCTCCACTTT. It translates to CASSTGQYNSPLHF.

The genes are TRBV6-1 and TRBJ1-5; 9 bases are a match to TRBD1. This CDR3 is built from 14 residues. The ends lost 0 bases at V and 9 bases at J; junction bases unmatched: 3. Per germline, CDR1 MNHNS and CDR2 SASEGT. CDR3: CASSEATGGRPQHF. Written as DNA, the CDR3 is TGTGCCAGCAGTGAAGCAACAGGGGGCCGGCCCCAGCATTTT.

This chain links TRBV7-8 with TRBJ2-1; 8 bases match TRBD2. V shed 2 bases, J shed 7 bases, and the junction held 7 bases outside the gene matches. The germline V gene encodes CDR1 SGHVS and CDR2 FQNEAQ. The CDR3 runs to 15 residues. DNA for the CDR3: TGTGCCAGCAGCTTACGGGGGGGCATGTGGAATGAGCAGTTCTTC. It specifies CASSLRGGMWNEQFF.

J is TRBJ1-2 and V is TRBV7-8; 8 bases line up with TRBD1. Germline trimming cut 5 bases from V and 4 bases from J; bases unmatched to any gene: 15. CDR3 length: 17 amino acids. CDR1 SGHVS and CDR2 FQNEAQ come from the germline V gene. The DNA for the CDR3 is TGTGCCAGCAGCCCCAACTCCCGGACAGGGCTTACCTATGGCTACACCTTC. It codes for CASSPNSRTGLTYGYTF.

V gene TRBV5-1 combines with J gene TRBJ1-1; no reliable D call. The V end was cut by 2 bases, the J end by 0 bases, with 8 bases between. This CDR3 region has 14 residues. The germline gives CDR1 SGHRS, CDR2 YFSETQ. Here the CDR3 DNA reads TGCGCCAGCAGCTTCTCTGGCTTGAACACTGAAGCTTTCTTT. Translated: CASSFSGLNTEAFF. The variable domain in full, with the rest retrieved from reference TRBV5-1 and TRBJ1-1, is KAGVTQTPRYLIKTRGQQVTLSCSPISGHRSVSWYQQTPGQGLQFLFEYFSETQRNKGNFPGRFSGRQFSNSRSEMNVSTLELGDSALYLCASSFSGLNTEAFFGQGTRLTVV.

This chain connects TRBV11-2 to TRBJ2-1; D unclear. CDR1 SGHAT and CDR2 FQNNGV come from the germline V gene. The CDR3 extends over 14 amino acids. Trimming removed 8 bases from V and 3 bases from J, with 14 bases in between. CDR3 sequence (DNA): TGTGCCAGCCGAGTATATGCGCACTACAATGAGCAGTTCTTC. It is translated as CASRVYAHYNEQFF.

This chain links TRBV6-1 with TRBJ2-1; D not resolved. V gave up 1 base and J gave up 2 bases, with 9 bases separating them. Germline lookup yields CDR1 MNHNS and CDR2 SASEGT. CDR3 length: 15 residues. The CDR3 loop is CASSEESPAYNEQFF. CDR3 in DNA: TGTGCCAGCAGTGAAGAGTCTCCGGCCTACAATGAGCAGTTCTTC.

The CDR3 sequence is CASSQDFSGGHQPQHF. The CDR3 nucleotides are TGCGCCAGCAGCCAAGATTTCTCAGGGGGCCATCAGCCCCAGCATTTT. The rearrangement links TRBV4-1 to TRBJ1-5; 8 nucleotides match TRBD1. With 0 bases clipped from V and 5 bases from J, the junction kept 6 bases outside the gene matches. Germline values: CDR1 MGHRA, CDR2 YSYEKL. CDR3 size: 16 residues.

This chain's CDR3 is CSAGTSGGFEYF. CDR3 in DNA: TGCAGCGCCGGGACTAGCGGGGGATTTGAGTACTTC. V usage is TRBV29-1 and J usage is TRBJ2-7, with TRBD2 matching over 14 bases. CDR1 is SQVTM, CDR2 ANQGSEA, per germline. The CDR3 has 12 amino acids. The junction had 7 bases not matched to a gene; V was cut back by 7 bases and J by 11 bases.

The V and J genes are TRBV12-3 or TRBV12-4 and TRBJ1-5; D possibly corresponds to TRBD1 (5 bases). Trimming pared 8 bases from V and 6 bases from J, leaving 14 bases between. The CDR3 has 13 amino acids. CDR3 sequence reads: CASAGRVFQPQHF. The CDR3 bases are TGTGCCAGCGCAGGGAGGGTGTTTCAGCCCCAGCATTTT.

V and J are TRBV5-1 and TRBJ1-2, with D perhaps matching TRBD1 (5 bases). Germline CDR1 and CDR2: SGHRS and YFSETQ. With 3 bases removed from V and 8 bases from J, the gap between germline ends came to 14 bases. The CDR3 length is 13 residues. CDR3 DNA sequence: TGCGCCAGCAGCTGGAAGCCGGGGGGAGGCTACACCTTC. Residues: CASSWKPGGGYTF.

This clone was observed a handful of times. This chain links TRBV7-2 with TRBJ1-1; D unclear. This CDR3 is 13 amino acids long. Per germline, CDR1 SGHTA and CDR2 FQGNSA. Trimming cost V 1 base and J 0 bases, with 3 bases left between them. The CDR3 DNA follows: TGTGCCAGCAGCTTAGACATGAACACTGAAGCTTTCTTT. Translated: CASSLDMNTEAFF.

The genes are TRBV4-1 and TRBJ1-2; a weak D match, TRBD1 (6 bases). V dropped 0 bases and J dropped 4 bases, with 15 bases sitting between them. CDR1 is MGHRA and CDR2 is YSYEKL in the germline V gene. The CDR3 extends over 16 amino acids. For the CDR3, the DNA is TGCGCCAGCAGCCAAGAGGGGGCCCTCGAACTCTATGGCTACACCTTC. Amino acids: CASSQEGALELYGYTF.

The J gene is TRBJ2-1, the V gene TRBV14, with 7 positions matching TRBD1. This CDR3 is 15 amino acids long. The V and J ends lost 3 bases and 7 bases, in that order; junction bases with no gene match: 9. Germline CDR1 SGHDN, CDR2 FVKESK. In DNA, the CDR3 is TGTGCCAGCAGCCACCCGACAGGGTTGGAGAATGAGCAGTTCTTC. Its protein product is CASSHPTGLENEQFF. The full variable domain, completed using reference TRBV14 and TRBJ2-1, is EAGVTQFPSHSVIEKGQTVTLRCDPISGHDNLYWYRRVMGKEIKFLLHFVKESKQDESGMPNNRFLAERTGGTYSTLKVQPAELEDSGVYFCASSHPTGLENEQFFGPGTRLTVL.

The chain carries TRBV7-9 and TRBJ1-4; D unclear. CDR1 SEHNR and CDR2 FQNEAQ come from the germline V gene (reference sequence). CDR3 length: 15 residues. Trimming removed 5 bases at V and 0 bases at J, with 10 bases between. The CDR3 loop reads CASSPDGATNEKLFF. The CDR3 DNA reads as TGTGCCAGCAGCCCGGACGGGGCAACTAATGAAAAACTGTTTTTT.

This clone has only one observation. The DNA of the CDR3 is TGTGCCAGCGAGGGTAACTATGGCTACACCTTC. Translating gives CASEGNYGYTF. The chain couples TRBV7-9 to TRBJ1-2, with D unclear. The length of the CDR3 is 11 residues. V lost 8 bases and J 1 base, leaving 5 bases between the germline ends. Germline V gives CDR1 SEHNR, CDR2 FQNEAQ (reference sequence).

This sequence joins TRBV3-1 (or the pseudogene TRBV3-2) and TRBJ1-2; a possible D gene is TRBD1 (6 bases). The length of the CDR3 is 15 residues. Germline CDR1 and CDR2: LGHDT and YNNKEL (reference sequence). Trimming pared 0 bases from V and 3 bases from J, leaving 11 bases between. The CDR3 loop is CASSQEPQGHYGYTF. DNA of the CDR3: TGTGCCAGCAGCCAAGAACCACAGGGCCACTATGGCTACACCTTC.

The rearrangement uses TRBV4-1 and TRBJ1-4, with 7 positions matching TRBD1. Germline V gives CDR1 MGHRA, CDR2 YSYEKL. This CDR3 spans 18 amino acids. The V and J ends lost 4 bases and 5 bases, in that order; junction bases with no gene match: 16. The CDR3 coding sequence is TGCGCCAGCAGCCCACATTATACCAGGACAGGAGTAAATGAAAAACTGTTTTTT. Its translation: CASSPHYTRTGVNEKLFF.

This sequence joins TRBV27 and TRBJ2-3; TRBD1 matches at 9 bases. Germline CDR1 MNHEY, CDR2 SMNVEV (reference sequence). This CDR3 is 15 amino acids long. The J segment lost 0 bases and the V segment lost 6 bases, leaving 4 bases of the junction unmatched. The CDR3 DNA sequence: TGTGCCAGCAGACAGGGGGCTTCTAGCACAGATACGCAGTATTTT. Translated: CASRQGASSTDTQYF.

The V call is TRBV5-5, the J call TRBJ1-4; the D gene is possibly TRBD1 (5 bases). CDR1 is SGHKS and CDR2 is YYEKEE in the germline V gene (reference sequence). The CDR3 totals 17 residues. Trimming removed 1 base from V and 6 bases from J, with 19 bases in between. The CDR3, as DNA: TGTGCCAGCAGCTTGAAAAGGTTAGGGGCAGCTCATGAAAAACTGTTTTTT. It yields the protein CASSLKRLGAAHEKLFF.

The table lists this clone with a count of one. The chain carries TRBV4-1 and TRBJ2-1; TRBD2 matches 12 bases. Germline V gene data show CDR1 as MGHRA and CDR2 as YSYEKL. The CDR3 covers 18 residues. V lost 1 base to trimming and J lost 7 bases; unmatched junction nucleotides: 11. Here the CDR3 reads CASSQVNLAGGNGNEQFF. CDR3 DNA sequence: TGCGCCAGCAGCCAAGTAAATCTAGCGGGGGGGAATGGTAATGAGCAGTTCTTC.

V and J are TRBV7-8 and TRBJ1-2; a weak D match, TRBD1 (5 bases). Deletions cut 4 bases from V and 4 bases from J, with 10 bases between. The CDR3 length is 13 residues. Germline CDR1 and CDR2: SGHVS and FQNEAQ. Here the CDR3 DNA reads TGTGCCAGCAGCTCGGGGGTGGGCTATGGCTACACCTTC. Encoded protein: CASSSGVGYGYTF.

In its sample, this clone was seen once. V usage is TRBV3-1 (or the pseudogene TRBV3-2) and J usage is TRBJ2-2; D possibly corresponds to TRBD1 (5 bases). Germline V gene data show CDR1 as LGHDT and CDR2 as YNNKEL (reference sequence). This CDR3 has 15 amino acids. The CDR3 DNA reads TGTGCTATCCTAAATGACGGACACAGTAACCGGGAGCTGTTTTTT. It encodes CAILNDGHSNRELFF.